The T cell receptor beta chain described here comes from a study of T-cell memory formation after mild COVID-19. Study information: The TCR clusters were mostly specific to one donor.

Study-wide findings and caveats: Clones that contracted clustered mainly in CM and EM if CD4+ and in EMRA if CD8+. The finding that pre-infection memory included some responding clones suggested that cross-reactive memory joined.

Libraries for TCRalpha and TCRbeta carried sample barcodes and unique molecular identifiers via 5'RACE. TCRdb itself ran the 5' RACE reads through MiXCR, one entry per CDR3 protein. Among about 57,000 distinct CDR3 sequences listed, over 9% were seen once. The trim removed 9 bases at V and 2 bases at J, leaving 10 bases unmatched. The V gene's germline CDR1 is SGHTA and CDR2 FQGNSA. The CDR3 runs 15 residues. About this clonotype: Its cognate antigen is unknown.

The sequence came from a man aged 18-30 years who had mild COVID-19 (a few samples of this study predate the infection). Cell type and time point are not known. The source material was PBMCs or a T cell subset sorted from them (not recorded which). V gene TRBV7-2 combines with J gene TRBJ2-5; 9 nucleotides align to TRBD2. The chain's CDR3 is CASNLEAGGQETQYF. In DNA, the CDR3 is TGTGCCAGTAACCTAGAGGCGGGGGGGCAAGAGACCCAGTACTTC.